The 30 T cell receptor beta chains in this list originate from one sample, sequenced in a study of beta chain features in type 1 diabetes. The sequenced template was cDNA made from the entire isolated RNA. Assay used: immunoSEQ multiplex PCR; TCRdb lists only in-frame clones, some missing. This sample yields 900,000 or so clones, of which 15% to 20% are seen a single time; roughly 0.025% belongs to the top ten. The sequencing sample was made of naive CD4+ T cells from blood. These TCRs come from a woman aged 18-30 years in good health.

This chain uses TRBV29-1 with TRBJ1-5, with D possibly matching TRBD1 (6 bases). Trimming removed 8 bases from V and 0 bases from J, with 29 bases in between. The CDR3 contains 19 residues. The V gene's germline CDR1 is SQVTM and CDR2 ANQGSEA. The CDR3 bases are TGCAGCTCCAAGGGGACACCGGGAGGGAACTGGTATAGCAATCAGCCCCAGCATTTT. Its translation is CSSKGTPGGNWYSNQPQHF.

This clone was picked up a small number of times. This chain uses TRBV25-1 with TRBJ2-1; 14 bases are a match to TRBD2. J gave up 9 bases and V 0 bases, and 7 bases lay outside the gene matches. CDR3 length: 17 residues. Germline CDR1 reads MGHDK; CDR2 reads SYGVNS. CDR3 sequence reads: CASSEYTTSGRGGEQFF. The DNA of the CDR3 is TGTGCCAGCAGTGAATATACGACTAGCGGGAGGGGAGGTGAGCAGTTCTTC. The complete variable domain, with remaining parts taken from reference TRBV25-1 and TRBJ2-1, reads EADIYQTPRYLVIGTGKKITLECSQTMGHDKMYWYQQDPGMELHLIHYSYGVNSTEKGDLSSESTVSRIRTEHFPLTLESARPSHTSQYLCASSEYTTSGRGGEQFFGPGTRLTVL.

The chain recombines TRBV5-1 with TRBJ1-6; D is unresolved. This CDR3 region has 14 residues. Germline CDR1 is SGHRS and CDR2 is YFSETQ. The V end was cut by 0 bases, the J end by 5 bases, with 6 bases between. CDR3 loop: CASSLGGDNSPLHF. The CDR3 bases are TGCGCCAGCAGCTTGGGTGGAGATAATTCACCCCTCCACTTT.

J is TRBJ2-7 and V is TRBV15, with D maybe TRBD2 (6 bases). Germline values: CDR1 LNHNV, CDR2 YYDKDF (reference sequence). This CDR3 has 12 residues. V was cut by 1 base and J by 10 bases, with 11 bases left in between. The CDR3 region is CATSRAGEQQYF. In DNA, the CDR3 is TGTGCCACCAGCAGAGCGGGAGAGCAACAGTACTTC. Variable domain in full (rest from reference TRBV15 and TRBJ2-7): DAMVIQNPRYQVTQFGKPVTLSCSQTLNHNVMYWYQQKSSQAPKLLFHYYDKDFNNEADTPDNFQSRRPNTSFCFLDIRSPGLGDTAMYLCATSRAGEQQYFGPGTRLTVT.

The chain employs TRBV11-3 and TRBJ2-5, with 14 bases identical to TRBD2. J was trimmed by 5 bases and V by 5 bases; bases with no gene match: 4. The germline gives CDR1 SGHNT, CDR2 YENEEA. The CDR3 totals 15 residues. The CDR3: CASSPGLAGDETQYF. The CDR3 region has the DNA TGTGCCAGCAGCCCGGGACTAGCGGGAGATGAGACCCAGTACTTC.

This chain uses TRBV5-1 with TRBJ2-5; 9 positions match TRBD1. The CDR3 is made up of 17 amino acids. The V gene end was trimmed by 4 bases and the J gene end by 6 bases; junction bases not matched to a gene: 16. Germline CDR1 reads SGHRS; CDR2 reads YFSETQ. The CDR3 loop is CASSLGTSDRGRKTQYF. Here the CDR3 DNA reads TGCGCCAGCAGCCTCGGAACCTCGGACAGGGGAAGGAAGACCCAGTACTTC.

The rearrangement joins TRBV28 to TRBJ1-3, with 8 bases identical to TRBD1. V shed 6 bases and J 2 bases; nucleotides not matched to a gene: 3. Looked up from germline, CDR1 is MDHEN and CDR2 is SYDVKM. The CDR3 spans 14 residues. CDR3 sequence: CASSRQGTGNTIYF. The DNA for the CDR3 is TGTGCCAGCAGCCGACAGGGGACTGGAAACACCATATATTTT. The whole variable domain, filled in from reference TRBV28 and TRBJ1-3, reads DVKVTQSSRYLVKRTGEKVFLECVQDMDHENMFWYRQDPGLGLRLIYFSYDVKMKEKGDIPEGYSVSREKKERFSLILESASTNQTSMYLCASSRQGTGNTIYFGEGSWLTVV.

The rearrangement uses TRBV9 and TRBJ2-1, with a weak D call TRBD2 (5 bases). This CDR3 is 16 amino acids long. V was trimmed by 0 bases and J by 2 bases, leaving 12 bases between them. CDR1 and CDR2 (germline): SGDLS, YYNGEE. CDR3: CASSVGQEVAYNEQFF. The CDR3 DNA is TGTGCCAGCAGCGTAGGCCAGGAGGTGGCCTACAATGAGCAGTTCTTC.

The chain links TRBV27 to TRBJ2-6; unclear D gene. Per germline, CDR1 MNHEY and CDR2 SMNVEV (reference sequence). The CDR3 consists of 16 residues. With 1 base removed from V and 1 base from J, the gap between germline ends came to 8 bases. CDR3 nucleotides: TGTGCCAGCAGTTTATACATGGCGTCTGGGGCCAACGTCCTGACTTTC. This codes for CASSLYMASGANVLTF.

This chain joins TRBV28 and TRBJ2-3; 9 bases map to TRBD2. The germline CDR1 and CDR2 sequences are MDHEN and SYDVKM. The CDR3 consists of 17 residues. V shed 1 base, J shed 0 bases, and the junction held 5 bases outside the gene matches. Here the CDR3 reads CASSLFRLADSTDTQYF. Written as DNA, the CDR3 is TGTGCCAGCAGTTTATTTCGACTAGCGGATAGCACAGATACGCAGTATTTT.

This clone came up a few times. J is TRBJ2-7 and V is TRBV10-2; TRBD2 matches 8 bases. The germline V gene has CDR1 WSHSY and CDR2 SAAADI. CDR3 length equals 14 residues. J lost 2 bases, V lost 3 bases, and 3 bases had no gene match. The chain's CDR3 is CASSDWGLAYEQYF. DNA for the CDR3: TGCGCCAGCAGTGACTGGGGACTAGCCTACGAGCAGTACTTC.

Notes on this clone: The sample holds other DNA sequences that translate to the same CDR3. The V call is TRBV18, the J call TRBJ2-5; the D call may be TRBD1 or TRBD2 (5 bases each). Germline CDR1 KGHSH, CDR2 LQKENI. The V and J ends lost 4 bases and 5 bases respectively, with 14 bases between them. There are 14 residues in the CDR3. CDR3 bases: TGTGCCAGCTCACTCTCCCCCGGGGCGGAGACCCAGTACTTC. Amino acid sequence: CASSLSPGAETQYF.

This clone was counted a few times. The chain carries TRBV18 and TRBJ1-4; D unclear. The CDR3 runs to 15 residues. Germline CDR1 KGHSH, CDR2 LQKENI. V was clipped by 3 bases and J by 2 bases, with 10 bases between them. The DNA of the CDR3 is TGTGCCAGCTCACCTCCCGGGAGGACTAATGAAAAACTGTTTTTT. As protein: CASSPPGRTNEKLFF.

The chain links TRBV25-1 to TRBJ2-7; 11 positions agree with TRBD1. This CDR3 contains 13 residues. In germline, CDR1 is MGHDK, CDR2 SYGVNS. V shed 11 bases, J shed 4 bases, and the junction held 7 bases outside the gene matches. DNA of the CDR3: TGTGCCGGACAGGGGGCGACCTTATACGAGCAGTACTTC. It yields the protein CAGQGATLYEQYF.

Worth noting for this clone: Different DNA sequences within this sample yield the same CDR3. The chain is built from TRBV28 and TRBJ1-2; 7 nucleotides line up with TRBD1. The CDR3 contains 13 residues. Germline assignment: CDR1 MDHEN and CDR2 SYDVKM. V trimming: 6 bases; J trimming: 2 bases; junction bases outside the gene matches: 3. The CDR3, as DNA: TGTGCCAGCAGCCCGACAGGGAACTATGGCTACACCTTC. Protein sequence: CASSPTGNYGYTF.

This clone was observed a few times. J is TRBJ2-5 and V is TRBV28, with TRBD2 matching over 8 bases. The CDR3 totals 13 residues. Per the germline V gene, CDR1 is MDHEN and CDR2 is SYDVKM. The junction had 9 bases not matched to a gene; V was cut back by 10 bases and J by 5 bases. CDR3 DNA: TGTGCCACCAAGGGAGCGGGAGTGGAGACCCAGTACTTC. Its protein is CATKGAGVETQYF.

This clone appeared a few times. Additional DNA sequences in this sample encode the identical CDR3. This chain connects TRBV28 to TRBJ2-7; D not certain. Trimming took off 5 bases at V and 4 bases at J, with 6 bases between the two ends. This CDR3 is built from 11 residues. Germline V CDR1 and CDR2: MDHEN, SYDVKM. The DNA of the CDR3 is TGTGCCAGCAGTACCCTATACGAGCAGTACTTC. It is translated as CASSTLYEQYF.

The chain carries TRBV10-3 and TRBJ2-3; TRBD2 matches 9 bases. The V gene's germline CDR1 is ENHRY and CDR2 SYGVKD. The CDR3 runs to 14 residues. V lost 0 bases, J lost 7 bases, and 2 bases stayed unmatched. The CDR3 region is CAISESGTSNTQYF. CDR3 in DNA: TGTGCCATCAGTGAGTCGGGGACTAGCAATACGCAGTATTTT.

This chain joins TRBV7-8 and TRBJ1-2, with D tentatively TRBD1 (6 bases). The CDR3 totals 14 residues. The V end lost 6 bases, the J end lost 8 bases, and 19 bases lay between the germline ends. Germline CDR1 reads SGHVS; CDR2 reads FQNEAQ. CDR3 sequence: CASRSPGDLEGYTF. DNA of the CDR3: TGTGCCAGCAGAAGTCCAGGGGATTTGGAAGGCTACACCTTC.

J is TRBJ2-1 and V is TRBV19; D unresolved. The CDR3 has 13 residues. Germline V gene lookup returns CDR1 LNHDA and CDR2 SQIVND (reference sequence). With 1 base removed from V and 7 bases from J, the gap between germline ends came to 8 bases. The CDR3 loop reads CASSIGTRNEQFF. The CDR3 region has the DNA TGTGCCAGTAGTATAGGGACGAGGAATGAGCAGTTCTTC.

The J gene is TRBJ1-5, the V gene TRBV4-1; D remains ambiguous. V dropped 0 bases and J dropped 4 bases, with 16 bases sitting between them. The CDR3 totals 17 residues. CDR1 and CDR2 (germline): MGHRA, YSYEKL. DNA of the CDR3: TGCGCCAGCAGCCAAGATCCTCTCCCTAGACGAAATCAGCCCCAGCATTTT. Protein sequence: CASSQDPLPRRNQPQHF.

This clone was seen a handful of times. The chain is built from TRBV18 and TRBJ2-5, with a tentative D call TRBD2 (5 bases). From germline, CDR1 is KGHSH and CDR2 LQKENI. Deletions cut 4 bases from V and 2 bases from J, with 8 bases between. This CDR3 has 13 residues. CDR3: CASSHGEQETQYF. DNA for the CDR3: TGTGCCAGCTCACACGGGGAACAAGAGACCCAGTACTTC.

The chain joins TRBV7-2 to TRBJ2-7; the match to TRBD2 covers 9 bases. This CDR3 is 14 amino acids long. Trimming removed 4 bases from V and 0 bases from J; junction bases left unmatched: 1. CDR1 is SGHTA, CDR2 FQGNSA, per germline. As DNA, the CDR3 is TGTGCCAGCAGCTATAGCGGGAGCTCCTACGAGCAGTACTTC. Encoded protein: CASSYSGSSYEQYF.

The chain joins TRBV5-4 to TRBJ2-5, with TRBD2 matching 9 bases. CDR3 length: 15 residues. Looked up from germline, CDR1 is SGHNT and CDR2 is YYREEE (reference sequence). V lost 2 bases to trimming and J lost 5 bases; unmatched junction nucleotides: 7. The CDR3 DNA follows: TGTGCCAGCAGCTTTAATAGCGGGAGAAGTGAGACCCAGTACTTC. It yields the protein CASSFNSGRSETQYF.

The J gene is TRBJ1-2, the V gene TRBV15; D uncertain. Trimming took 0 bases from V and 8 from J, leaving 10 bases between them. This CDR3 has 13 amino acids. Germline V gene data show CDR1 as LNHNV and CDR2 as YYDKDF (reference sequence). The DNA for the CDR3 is TGTGCCACCAGCAGAGATAGGATGTGGGGCTACACCTTC. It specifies CATSRDRMWGYTF.

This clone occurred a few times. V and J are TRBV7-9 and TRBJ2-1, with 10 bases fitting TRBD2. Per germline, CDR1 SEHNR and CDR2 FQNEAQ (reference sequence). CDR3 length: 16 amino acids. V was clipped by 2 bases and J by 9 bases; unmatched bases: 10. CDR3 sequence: CASSLITLAGVGEQFF. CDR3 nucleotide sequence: TGTGCCAGCAGCTTAATCACGCTAGCGGGAGTAGGTGAGCAGTTCTTC. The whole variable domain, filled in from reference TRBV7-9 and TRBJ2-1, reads DTGVSQNPRHKITKRGQNVTFRCDPISEHNRLYWYRQTLGQGPEFLTYFQNEAQLEKSRLLSDRFSAERPKGSFSTLEIQRTEQGDSAMYLCASSLITLAGVGEQFFGPGTRLTVL.

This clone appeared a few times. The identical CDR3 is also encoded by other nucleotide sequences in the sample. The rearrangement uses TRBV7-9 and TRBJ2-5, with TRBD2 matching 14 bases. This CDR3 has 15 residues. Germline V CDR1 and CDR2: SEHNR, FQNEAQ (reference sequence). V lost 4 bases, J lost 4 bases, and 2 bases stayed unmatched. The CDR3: CASSSGLAGVETQYF. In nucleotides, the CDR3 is TGTGCCAGCAGCTCGGGACTAGCGGGAGTAGAGACCCAGTACTTC.

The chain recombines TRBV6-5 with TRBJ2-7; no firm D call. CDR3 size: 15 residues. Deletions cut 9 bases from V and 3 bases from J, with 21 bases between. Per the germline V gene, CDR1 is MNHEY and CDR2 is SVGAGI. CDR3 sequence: CARRNPRESGYEQYF. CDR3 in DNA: TGTGCCAGACGAAACCCGCGAGAAAGTGGCTACGAGCAGTACTTC.

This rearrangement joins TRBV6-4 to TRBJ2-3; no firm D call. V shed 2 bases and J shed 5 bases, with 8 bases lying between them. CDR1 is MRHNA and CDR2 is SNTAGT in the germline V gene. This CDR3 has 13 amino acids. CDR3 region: CASSDRHGDTQYF. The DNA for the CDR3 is TGTGCCAGCAGTGACCGACACGGAGATACGCAGTATTTT.

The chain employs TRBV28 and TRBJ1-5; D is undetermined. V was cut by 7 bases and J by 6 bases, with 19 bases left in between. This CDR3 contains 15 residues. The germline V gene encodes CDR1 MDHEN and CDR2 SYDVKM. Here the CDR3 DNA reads TGTGCCAGCAATCGTTTGGATTCTCTTCGTCAGCCCCAGCATTTT. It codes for CASNRLDSLRQPQHF.